This T cell receptor beta chain was retrieved from a study of liver allograft versus peripheral blood T cells. Across the whole study: Comparisons were made between T cell receptor repertoires found in transplanted livers and those circulating in recipients' peripheral blood.

Germline values: CDR1 LNHDA, CDR2 SQIVND (reference sequence). The CDR3 is made up of 16 amino acids. Trimming took off 4 bases at V and 0 bases at J, with 10 bases between the two ends. TCRdb reanalysed the reads using MiXCR and keeps one entry per CDR3 protein. Of some 10,000 distinct CDR3 sequences in the sample, under 20% were seen once. Relative to its sample, this clonotype is medium-sized. Its cognate antigen is unknown. Study-level results: There were reportedly differences between T cell receptor repertoires inside liver allografts and those in peripheral blood.

The sequence came from a human patient who had a liver transplant. Part of the T cells may come from the graft donor. The chain is built from TRBV19 and TRBJ2-6; D is undetermined. As DNA, the CDR3 is TGTGCCAGTAGTACCTCACCGGGCTCTGGGGCCAACGTCCTGACTTTC. Encoded protein: CASSTSPGSGANVLTF.